This TCR beta chain was found in a study of tissue T cells after allogeneic stem cell transplantation. The repertoire was sequenced with immunoSEQ multiplex PCR; TCRdb's copy has only in-frame clones and lacks some. The sample records some 22,000 clones, around 70% being singletons. This clone was observed a few times. Gene names and germline refer to mouse. From the germline J gene comes the end of the CDR3, since the read stops 1 residue before it. J was trimmed by 6 bases and V by 3 bases; bases with no gene match: 1. Germline CDR1 FNHDT, CDR2 SITEND (reference sequence). This CDR3 has 13 amino acids.

The V and J genes are TRBV19 and TRBJ2-7; TRBD2 aligns across 12 bases. Sequencing was carried out using spleen. The sequence was collected from a female BALB/c mouse in good health. This strain's MHC haplotype is H2-d. The CDR3 here is CASSRLGGPEQYF. CDR3 DNA, as far as it was read: TGTGCCAGCAGTAGACTGGGGGGGCCTGAACAGTAC.